This T cell receptor (beta chain) was identified during a study of blood T cells in healthy people across ages. Findings and limits, study-wide: While age rose, TCR beta diversity per million T cells dropped in a roughly linear way.

A note on this clonotype: Antigen unknown.

Alongside a J-beta primer mix, a sample-barcoded 5' primer served in a second PCR lasting about 7 to 12 cycles. TCRdb re-called the 5' RACE reads through MiXCR, storing one row per CDR3 protein. Here the sample spans roughly 1,800,000 distinct CDR3 sequences, around 50% being singletons. There are 19 residues in the CDR3. Trimming took 0 bases from V and 2 from J; bases not matched to a gene: 13. Germline V gives CDR1 LGHNA, CDR2 YNFKEQ. The source material was blood. The clonotype was recovered from a middle-aged woman in good health. This chain joins TRBV4-2 and TRBJ2-5, with TRBD2 identical over 9 bases. The DNA for the CDR3 is TGTGCCAGCAGCCAAGATCTCTTCGGTGCGGGGGGGCCACAAGAGACCCAGTACTTC. It encodes CASSQDLFGAGGPQETQYF.